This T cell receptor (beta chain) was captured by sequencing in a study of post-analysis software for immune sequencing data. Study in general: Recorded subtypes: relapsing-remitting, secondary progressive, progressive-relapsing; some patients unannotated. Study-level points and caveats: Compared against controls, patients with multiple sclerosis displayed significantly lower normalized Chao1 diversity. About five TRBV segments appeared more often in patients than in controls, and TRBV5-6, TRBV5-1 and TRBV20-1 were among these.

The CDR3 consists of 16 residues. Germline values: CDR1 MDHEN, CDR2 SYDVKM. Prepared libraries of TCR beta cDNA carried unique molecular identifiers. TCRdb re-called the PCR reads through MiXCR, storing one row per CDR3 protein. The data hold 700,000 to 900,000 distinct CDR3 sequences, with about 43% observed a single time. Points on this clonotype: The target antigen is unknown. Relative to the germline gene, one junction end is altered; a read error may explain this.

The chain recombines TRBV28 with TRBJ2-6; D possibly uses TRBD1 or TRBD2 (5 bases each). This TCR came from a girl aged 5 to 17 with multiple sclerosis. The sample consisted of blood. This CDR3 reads CASSHLASSGANVRTF. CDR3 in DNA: TGTGCCAGCAGCCATCTAGCTTCCTCTGGGGCCAACGTCCGGACTTTC.